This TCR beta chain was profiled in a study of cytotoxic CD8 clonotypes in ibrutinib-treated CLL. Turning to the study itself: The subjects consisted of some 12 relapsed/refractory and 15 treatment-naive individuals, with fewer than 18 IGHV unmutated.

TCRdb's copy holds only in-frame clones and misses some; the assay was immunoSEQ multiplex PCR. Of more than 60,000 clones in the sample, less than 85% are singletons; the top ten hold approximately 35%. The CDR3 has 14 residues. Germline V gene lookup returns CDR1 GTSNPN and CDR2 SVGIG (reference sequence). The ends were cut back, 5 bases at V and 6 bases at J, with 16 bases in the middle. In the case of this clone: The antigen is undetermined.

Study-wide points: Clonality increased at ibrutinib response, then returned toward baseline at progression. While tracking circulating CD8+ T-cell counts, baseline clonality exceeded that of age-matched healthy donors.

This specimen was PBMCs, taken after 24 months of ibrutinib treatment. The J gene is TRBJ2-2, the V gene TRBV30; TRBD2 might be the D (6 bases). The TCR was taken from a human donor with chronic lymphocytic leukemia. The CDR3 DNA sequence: TGTGCCTGGGACCTAGCGAACCGCGCCGGGGAGCTGTTTTTT. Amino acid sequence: CAWDLANRAGELFF.